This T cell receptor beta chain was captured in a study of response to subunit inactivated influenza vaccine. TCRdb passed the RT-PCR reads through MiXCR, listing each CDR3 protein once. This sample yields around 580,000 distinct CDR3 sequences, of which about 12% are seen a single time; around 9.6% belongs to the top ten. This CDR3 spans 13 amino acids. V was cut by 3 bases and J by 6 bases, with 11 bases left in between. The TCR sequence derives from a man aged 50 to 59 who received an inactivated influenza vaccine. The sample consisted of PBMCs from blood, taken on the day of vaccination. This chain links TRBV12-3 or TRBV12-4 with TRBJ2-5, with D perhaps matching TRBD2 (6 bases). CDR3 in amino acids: CASSFAGSKTQYF. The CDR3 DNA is TGTGCCAGCAGTTTTGCGGGGAGCAAGACCCAGTACTTC.